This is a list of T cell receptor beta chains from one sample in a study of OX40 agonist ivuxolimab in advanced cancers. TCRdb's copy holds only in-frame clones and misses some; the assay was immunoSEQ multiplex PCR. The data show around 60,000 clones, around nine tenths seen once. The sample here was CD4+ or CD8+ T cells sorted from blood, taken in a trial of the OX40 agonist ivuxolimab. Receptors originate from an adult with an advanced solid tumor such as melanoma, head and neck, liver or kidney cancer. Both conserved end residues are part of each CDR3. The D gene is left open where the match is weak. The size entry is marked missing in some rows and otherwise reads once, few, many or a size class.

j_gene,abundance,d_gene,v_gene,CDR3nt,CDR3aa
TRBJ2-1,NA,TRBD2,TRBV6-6,TGTGCCTGCTACCTCGGGACTAGCGGTTACAATGAGCAGTTCTTC,CACYLGTSGYNEQFF
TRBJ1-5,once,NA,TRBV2,TGTGCCAGCAGTGATTTTGGACGAAGCAATCAGCCCCAGCATTTT,CASSDFGRSNQPQHF
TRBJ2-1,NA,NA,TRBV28,TGTGCCAGCAGTTCGCTCCTAGGGTTATCCCCCACAATTGAGCAGTTCTTC,CASSSLLGLSPTIEQFF
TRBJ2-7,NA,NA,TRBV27,TGTGCCAGCAGTTTCGGGCTCATGCCCTACGAGCAGTACTTC,CASSFGLMPYEQYF
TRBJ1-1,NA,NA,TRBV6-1,TGTGCCAGCAGTGAAGCTTTCTTT,CASSEAFF
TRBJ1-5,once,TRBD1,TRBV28,TGTGCCAGCTCCAGGGGGCAAGGTCAGCCCCAGCATTTT,CASSRGQGQPQHF
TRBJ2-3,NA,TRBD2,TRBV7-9,TGTGCCAGCAGCGGCAGACTAGCGGGAGGGGACGATACGCAGTATTTT,CASSGRLAGGDDTQYF
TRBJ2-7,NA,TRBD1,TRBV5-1,TGCGCCAGCAGCTTCCTCCAGGGGGCGCTCGATCGGTACTTC,CASSFLQGALDRYF
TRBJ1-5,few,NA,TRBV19,TGTGCCAGTAGTGAGTTGGGAGTTAATCAGCCCCAGCATTTT,CASSELGVNQPQHF
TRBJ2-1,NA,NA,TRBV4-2,TGTGCCAGCAGCCAAGAACTACCAGGACTGGGTGAGCAGTTCTTC,CASSQELPGLGEQFF
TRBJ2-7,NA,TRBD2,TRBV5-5,TGTGCCAGCAGCTTGGGACTAGCGGGGGCCTCCTACGAGCAGTACTTC,CASSLGLAGASYEQYF
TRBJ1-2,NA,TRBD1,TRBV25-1,TGTGCCAGCAGTGATCGCAGGGGGTGGTATGGCTACACCTTC,CASSDRRGWYGYTF
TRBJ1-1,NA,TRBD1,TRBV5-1,TGCGCCAGCACCCACGGGACAGGGCTTTCGGAAGCTTTCTTT,CASTHGTGLSEAFF
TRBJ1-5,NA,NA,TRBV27,TGTGCCAGCGGCGTAAGCAATCAGCCCCAGCATTTT,CASGVSNQPQHF
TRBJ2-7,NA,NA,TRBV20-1,TGCAGTGTCCCGTACAGCCACGAGCAGTACTTC,CSVPYSHEQYF
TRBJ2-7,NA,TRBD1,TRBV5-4,TGTGCCAGCAGCACCGGTACAGGGGGCTACGAGCAGTACTTC,CASSTGTGGYEQYF
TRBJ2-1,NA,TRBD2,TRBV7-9,TGTGCCAGCAGCTTAGCTGGACTAGTAATTTCCAATGAGCAGTTCTTC,CASSLAGLVISNEQFF
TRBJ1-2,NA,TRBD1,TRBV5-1,TGCGCCAGCAGCGAAGGGACAGGCCGTGGCTATGGCTACACCTTC,CASSEGTGRGYGYTF
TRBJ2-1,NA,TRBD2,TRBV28,TGTGCCAGCAGTCTAGGGGGACTAGTTTTCAATGAGCAGTTCTTC,CASSLGGLVFNEQFF
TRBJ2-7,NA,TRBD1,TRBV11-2,TGTGCCAGCAGCTTAGGGGACAGCTACGAGCAGTACTTC,CASSLGDSYEQYF
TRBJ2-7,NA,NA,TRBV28,TGTGCCAGCAGTTTATCGGCAGATGTTACTGGAGGCGAGCAGTACTTC,CASSLSADVTGGEQYF
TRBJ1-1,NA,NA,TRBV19,TGTGCCAGTAGTAGCCAGGGCGGGTACACTGAAGCTTTCTTT,CASSSQGGYTEAFF
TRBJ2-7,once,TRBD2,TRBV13,TGTGCCAGCAGCCCGCACCTAGCGGGAGCCTACGAGCAGTACTTC,CASSPHLAGAYEQYF
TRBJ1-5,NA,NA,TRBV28,TGTGCCAGCAGTTTCCGGGGGATAGTCAGCAATCAGCCCCAGCATTTT,CASSFRGIVSNQPQHF
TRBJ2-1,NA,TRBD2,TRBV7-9,TGTGCCAGCAGCCTGGGGGAGGGAGTGGGGTTCTTC,CASSLGEGVGFF
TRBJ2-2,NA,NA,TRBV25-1,TGTGCCACCTCCTGGAGGCGCACCGGGGAGCTGTTTTTT,CATSWRRTGELFF
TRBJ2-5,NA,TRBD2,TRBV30,TGTGCCTGGGGACGACTAGCGGGAGGTAGGGCGACCCAGTACTTC,CAWGRLAGGRATQYF
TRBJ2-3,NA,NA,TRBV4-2,TGTGCCAGCAGCCAAAGGGGGGATACGCAGTATTTT,CASSQRGDTQYF
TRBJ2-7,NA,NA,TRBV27,TGTGCCAGCACCCCAAGGGGTGGAATGTCCTACGAGCAGTACTTC,CASTPRGGMSYEQYF
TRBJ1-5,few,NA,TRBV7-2,TGTGCCAGCAGCACTGACGGGTATCAGCCCCAGCATTTT,CASSTDGYQPQHF
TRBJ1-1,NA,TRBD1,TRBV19,TGTGCCAGTAATAGGGACAGGGGTGCCACTGAAGCTTTCTTT,CASNRDRGATEAFF
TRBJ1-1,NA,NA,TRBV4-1,TGCGCCAGCAGCCAAGATCTTACACAGGATCACACTGAAGCTTTCTTT,CASSQDLTQDHTEAFF
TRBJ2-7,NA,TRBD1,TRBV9,TGTGCCAGCAGCGAAGGGGGGACAGGGGGCTACGAGCAGTACTTC,CASSEGGTGGYEQYF
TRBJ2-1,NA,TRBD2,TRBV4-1,TGCGCCAGCAGCCAAGAGGGGGCGGGAGGGACGAATGAGCAGTTCTTC,CASSQEGAGGTNEQFF
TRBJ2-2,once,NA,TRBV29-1,TGCAGCGTTGTCCGGAACACCGGGGAGCTGTTTTTT,CSVVRNTGELFF